The clone carrying this TCR beta chain was seen a handful of times. The junction had 5 bases not matched to a gene; V was cut back by 5 bases and J by 9 bases. CDR1 SGHVS and CDR2 FQNEAQ come from the germline V gene. The CDR3 has 14 residues. This sample was included in a study of blood T cell repertoires in COVID-19. Study background: Researchers got acute and convalescent COVID-19 samples from the United States, Italy and Spain.

Here immunoSEQ multiplex PCR was the method, and the copy in TCRdb shows in-frame clones only, minus some. This table holds some 110,000 clones, 75% to 85% found once. The chain carries TRBV7-8 and TRBJ1-6, with TRBD1 identical over 9 bases. The receptor was derived from a woman between 70 and 85 years old with acute or convalescent COVID-19. Sequences were obtained from peripheral blood. The CDR3 reads CASSRGQGSSPLHF. For the CDR3, the DNA is TGTGCCAGCAGCCGTGGACAGGGGAGTTCACCCCTCCACTTT.